This TCR beta chain comes out of a study of identical twins. This clonotype turned up a few times. Germline values: CDR1 SQVTM, CDR2 ANQGSEA. The CDR3 runs 11 residues. Trimming removed 3 bases from V and 3 bases from J, with 6 bases in between. From the 5' RACE reads, TCRdb called clonotypes with MiXCR, one entry per CDR3 protein. The sample has 500,000 to 650,000 distinct CDR3 sequences, about a fifth seen once; the top ten hold around 0.5%. The same data also went into a second study, on yellow fever vaccine responses in identical twins.

The chain employs TRBV29-1 and TRBJ2-7; D is undetermined. This sequence was found in a woman aged 18 to 35 in good health. Sequences were obtained from CD4+ T cells sorted from blood. CDR3 coding DNA: TGCAGCGTTGATTACGGCTACGAGCAGTACTTC. It yields the protein CSVDYGYEQYF.